The 17 T cell receptor beta chains given below trace back to one sample, sequenced in a study of T cell changes during pregnancy in multiple sclerosis. Only in-frame clones appear in the TCRdb table, and some are missing; sequencing was by immunoSEQ multiplex PCR. The data contain roughly 100,000 clones, roughly 92% of them singletons. Sequenced here: peripheral blood, sampled after pregnancy. These receptors all stem from a female donor with multiple sclerosis, enrolled in a pregnancy study.

The CDR3 bases are TGTGCCAGCAGGGGGAGCGGGGGGCACACTGAAGCTTTCTTT. This codes for CASRGSGGHTEAFF. This chain connects TRBV6-5 to TRBJ1-1; perhaps TRBD1 as D (6 bases). Germline-derived CDR1 and CDR2 are MNHEY and SVGAGI. CDR3 length: 14 residues. V lost 6 bases, J lost 3 bases, and 14 bases lay in between.

Here the CDR3 DNA reads TGCGCCAGCAGCCAAAAACCTTTACAGGGGCCGACTAATGAAAAACTGTTTTTT. Protein: CASSQKPLQGPTNEKLFF. This chain links TRBV4-1 with TRBJ1-4; 7 bases match TRBD1. V lost 2 bases to trimming and J lost 2 bases; unmatched junction nucleotides: 11. CDR3 size: 18 residues. CDR1 is MGHRA, CDR2 YSYEKL, per germline.

The chain is built from TRBV28 and TRBJ1-2, with D tentatively TRBD1 (5 bases). Trimming shortened V by 6 bases and J by 0 bases, and 17 bases separated the two germline ends. The CDR3 extends over 16 amino acids. Germline lookup yields CDR1 MDHEN and CDR2 SYDVKM. The CDR3 protein is CASSPRGVGSNYGYTF. In nucleotides, the CDR3 is TGTGCCAGCAGCCCTCGGGGGGTGGGATCTAACTATGGCTACACCTTC.

The chain is built from TRBV5-4 and TRBJ2-7, with D perhaps matching TRBD2 (6 bases). Trimming took off 4 bases at V and 2 bases at J, with 10 bases between the two ends. The CDR3 runs to 13 residues. Germline CDR1 is SGHNT and CDR2 is YYREEE (reference sequence). This chain's CDR3 is CASSTGGTYEQYF. The CDR3 DNA is TGTGCCAGCAGCACCGGGGGTACCTACGAGCAGTACTTC. The full variable domain, in which reference TRBV5-4 and TRBJ2-7 provide the parts outside the CDR3, is ETGVTQSPTHLIKTRGQQVTLRCSSQSGHNTVSWYQQALGQGPQFIFQYYREEENGRGNFPPRFSGLQFPNYSSELNVNALELDDSALYLCASSTGGTYEQYFGPGTRLTVT.

Of note for this clone: Sequence at one end of the junction differs from germline and may be a read error. Within the sample, other DNA sequences also encode this same CDR3. This sequence joins TRBV7-9 and TRBJ1-1; a possible D gene is TRBD1 (5 bases). The CDR3 covers 14 residues. Germline values: CDR1 SEHNR, CDR2 FQNEAQ (reference sequence). CDR3 region: CASSLYRGDTEAFF. As DNA, the CDR3 is TGTGCTAGCAGCTTATACCGGGGGGACACTGAAGCTTTCTTT.

This chain joins TRBV11-2 and TRBJ2-5; 14 bases fit TRBD2. This CDR3 contains 19 residues. Germline trimming cut 6 bases from V and 4 bases from J; bases unmatched to any gene: 16. Germline V CDR1 and CDR2: SGHAT, FQNNGV. The CDR3 coding sequence is TGTGCCAGCAGATTTGGGAGGGGGACTAGCGGGAGAGGAAGAGAGACCCAGTACTTC. Its protein is CASRFGRGTSGRGRETQYF.

The rearrangement uses TRBV2 and TRBJ2-2; TRBD1 matches 11 bases. The trim removed 8 bases at V and 0 bases at J, leaving 5 bases unmatched. Germline loops: CDR1 SNHLY, CDR2 FYNNEI. The CDR3 is 16 residues long. This CDR3 is CASWTGGRPNTGELFF. CDR3 DNA sequence: TGTGCCAGCTGGACAGGGGGCCGACCGAACACCGGGGAGCTGTTTTTT. Together with reference TRBV2 and TRBJ2-2, the CDR3 gives the full variable domain: EPEVTQTPSHQVTQMGQEVILRCVPISNHLYFYWYRQILGQKVEFLVSFYNNEISEKSEIFDDQFSVERPDGSNFTLKIRSTKLEDSAMYFCASWTGGRPNTGELFFGEGSRLTVL.

This chain's CDR3 is CASSLWAGSEQYF. The CDR3, as DNA: TGTGCCAGCAGCTTGTGGGCAGGCAGCGAGCAGTACTTC. The chain links TRBV5-4 to TRBJ2-7, with no clear D. CDR1 is SGHNT and CDR2 is YYREEE in the germline V gene (reference sequence). Trimming pared 1 base from V and 6 bases from J, leaving 11 bases between. CDR3 length: 13 amino acids. Combining the CDR3 with reference TRBV5-4 and TRBJ2-7 gives the whole variable domain ETGVTQSPTHLIKTRGQQVTLRCSSQSGHNTVSWYQQALGQGPQFIFQYYREEENGRGNFPPRFSGLQFPNYSSELNVNALELDDSALYLCASSLWAGSEQYFGPGTRLTVT.

As for this clone: This sample includes further DNA sequences coding for the same CDR3. This chain uses TRBV10-3 with TRBJ1-1; the D is unclear. CDR3 length: 13 amino acids. V was pared by 4 bases and J by 1 base, with 7 bases between. Per the germline V gene, CDR1 is ENHRY and CDR2 is SYGVKD. Here the CDR3 reads CAISVGRNTEAFF. CDR3 coding DNA: TGTGCCATCAGTGTCGGTCGGAACACTGAAGCTTTCTTT.

The chain employs TRBV11-3 and TRBJ2-3; D is possibly TRBD2 (5 bases). The V end was cut by 3 bases, the J end by 6 bases, with 10 bases between. Germline V gene sequence: CDR1 SGHNT, CDR2 YENEEA. This CDR3 has 13 amino acids. In nucleotides, the CDR3 is TGTGCCAGCAGCTTCAGGACGGGGGATACGCAGTATTTT. This sequence encodes CASSFRTGDTQYF. The whole variable domain, remainder taken from reference TRBV11-3 and TRBJ2-3, is EAGVVQSPRYKIIEKKQPVAFWCNPISGHNTLYWYLQNLGQGPELLIRYENEEAVDDSQLPKDRFSAERLKGVDSTLKIQPAELGDSAVYLCASSFRTGDTQYFGPGTRLTVL.

This clone was seen only a few times. The V and J genes are TRBV19 and TRBJ1-2; 12 bases agree with TRBD1. This CDR3 has 16 residues. The germline V gene has CDR1 LNHDA and CDR2 SQIVND (reference sequence). The V and J ends lost 5 bases and 3 bases, in that order; junction bases with no gene match: 7. CDR3 in DNA: TGTGCCAGTAGTGCCGGGACAGGGGGCAAAGACTATGGCTACACCTTC. This gives the protein CASSAGTGGKDYGYTF.

This sequence joins TRBV7-9 and TRBJ2-5; 8 bases align to TRBD2. J lost 0 bases, V lost 3 bases, and 12 bases had no gene match. Germline CDR1 SEHNR, CDR2 FQNEAQ (reference sequence). The CDR3 has 18 amino acids. The CDR3 nucleotides read TGTGCCAGCAGCTTGGCGGCCCGGGCTAGCGGGTACCAAGAGACCCAGTACTTC. This encodes CASSLAARASGYQETQYF.

This chain connects TRBV19 to TRBJ2-2; a weak D match, TRBD2 (5 bases). Between the trimmed V and J ends, which lost 6 bases and 4 bases, there was a span of 21 bases. CDR3 length equals 17 residues. Germline values: CDR1 LNHDA, CDR2 SQIVND (reference sequence). The CDR3 is CASSIIFWAEGTGELFF. The DNA for the CDR3 is TGTGCCAGTAGCATCATTTTTTGGGCCGAGGGCACCGGGGAGCTGTTTTTT.

The gene calls are TRBV15 and TRBJ2-7; D unclear. This CDR3 spans 15 amino acids. V was trimmed by 0 bases and J by 0 bases, leaving 9 bases between them. Germline-derived CDR1 and CDR2 are LNHNV and YYDKDF (reference sequence). The CDR3 sequence: CATSRETHSSYEQYF. CDR3 DNA: TGTGCCACCAGCAGAGAAACTCATAGCTCCTACGAGCAGTACTTC.

To note about this clone: At one end the junction does not follow the germline gene, possibly because of a read error. The V and J genes are TRBV2 and TRBJ2-2; no firm D call. Germline assignment: CDR1 SNHLY and CDR2 FYNNEI. This CDR3 contains 15 residues. As DNA, the CDR3 is TGTGCCAGCAGAGAAGCCTTCGCGAACACCGGGGAGCTGTTTTTT. Translated, it gives CASREAFANTGELFF.

The V and J genes are TRBV29-1 and TRBJ2-5; no clear D. Germline CDR1 SQVTM, CDR2 ANQGSEA. The CDR3 extends over 10 amino acids. The CDR3 sequence is CSVLQETQYF. DNA of the CDR3: TGCAGTGTACTCCAAGAGACCCAGTACTTC. The full variable domain, its missing parts supplied by reference TRBV29-1 and TRBJ2-5, is SAVISQKPSRDICQRGTSLTIQCQVDSQVTMMFWYRQQPGQSLTLIATANQGSEATYESGFVIDKFPISRPNLTFSTLTVSNMSPEDSSIYLCSVLQETQYFGPGTRLLVL.

This chain links TRBV5-1 with TRBJ2-1; 10 bases are a match to TRBD2. This CDR3 contains 15 residues. Germline V gene data show CDR1 as SGHRS and CDR2 as YFSETQ. J was trimmed by 7 bases and V by 3 bases; bases with no gene match: 7. For the CDR3, the DNA is TGCGCCAGCAGCTCGCAAAGCGGGGGGGGTAATGAGCAGTTCTTC. Amino acid sequence: CASSSQSGGGNEQFF.